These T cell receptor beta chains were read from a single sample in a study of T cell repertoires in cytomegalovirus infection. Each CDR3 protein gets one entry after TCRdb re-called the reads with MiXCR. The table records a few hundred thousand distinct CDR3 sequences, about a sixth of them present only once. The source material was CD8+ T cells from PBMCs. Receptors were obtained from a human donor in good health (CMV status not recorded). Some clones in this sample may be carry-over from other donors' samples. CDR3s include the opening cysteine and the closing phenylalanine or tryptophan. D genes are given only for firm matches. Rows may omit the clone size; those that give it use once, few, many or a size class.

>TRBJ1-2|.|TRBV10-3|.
CAISESFRGMGGYTF
TGTGCCATCAGTGAGTCGTTTCGGGGTATGGGTGGCTACACCTTC
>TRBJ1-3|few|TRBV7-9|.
CASRIIIEGSGNTIYF
TGTGCCAGCAGAATTATTATAGAGGGCTCTGGAAACACCATATATTTT
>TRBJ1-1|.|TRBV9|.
CASSVFPGDTEAFF
TGTGCCAGCAGCGTGTTCCCCGGGGACACTGAAGCTTTCTTT
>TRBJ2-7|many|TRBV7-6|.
CASSLEQTYSYEQYF
TGTGCCAGCAGCTTAGAACAGACTTATTCCTACGAGCAGTACTTC
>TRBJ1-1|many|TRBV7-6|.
CASSLDVSTEAFF
TGTGCCAGCAGTTTGGACGTAAGCACTGAAGCTTTCTTT
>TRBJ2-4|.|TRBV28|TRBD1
CASTMTGSAKNIQYF
TGTGCCAGCACTATGACAGGGAGCGCAAAAAACATTCAGTACTTC
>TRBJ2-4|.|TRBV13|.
CASSLVLSKNIQYF
TGTGCCAGCTCATTGGTCCTCAGCAAAAACATTCAGTACTTC
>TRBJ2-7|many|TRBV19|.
CASSPSSHFSYEQYF
TGTGCCAGTAGCCCCTCTTCGCATTTCTCCTACGAGCAGTACTTC
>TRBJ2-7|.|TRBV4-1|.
CASSQEYVAYEQYF
TGCGCCAGCAGCCAAGAATACGTAGCCTACGAGCAGTACTTC
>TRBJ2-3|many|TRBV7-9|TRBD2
CASSSGTSGGATDTQYF
TGTGCCAGCAGCTCCGGGACTAGCGGGGGGGCAACAGATACGCAGTATTTT